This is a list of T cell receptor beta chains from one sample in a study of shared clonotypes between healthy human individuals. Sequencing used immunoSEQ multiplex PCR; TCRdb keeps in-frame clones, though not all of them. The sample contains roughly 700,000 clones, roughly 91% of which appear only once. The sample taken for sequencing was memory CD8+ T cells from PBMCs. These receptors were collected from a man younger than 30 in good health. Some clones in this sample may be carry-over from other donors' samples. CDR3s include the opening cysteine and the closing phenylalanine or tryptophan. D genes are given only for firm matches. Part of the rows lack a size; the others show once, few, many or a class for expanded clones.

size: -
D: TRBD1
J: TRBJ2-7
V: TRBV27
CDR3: CASSQLQGAFDEQYF
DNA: TGTGCCAGCAGTCAATTACAGGGGGCTTTCGACGAGCAGTACTTC

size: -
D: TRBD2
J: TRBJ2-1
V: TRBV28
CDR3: CASSPRRGLAANNEQFF
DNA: TGTGCCAGCAGTCCAAGGAGGGGACTAGCGGCAAACAATGAGCAGTTCTTC

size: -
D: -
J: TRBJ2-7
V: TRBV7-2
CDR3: CASSFTTEQYF
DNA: TGTGCCAGCAGCTTCACTACCGAGCAGTACTTC

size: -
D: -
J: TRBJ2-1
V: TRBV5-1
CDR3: CASSVARGLDNEQFF
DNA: TGCGCCAGCAGTGTGGCCCGGGGACTGGACAATGAGCAGTTCTTC

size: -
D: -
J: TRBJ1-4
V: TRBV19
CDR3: CASSYGAIGKLFF
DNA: TGTGCCAGTAGTTACGGGGCGATCGGAAAACTGTTTTTT

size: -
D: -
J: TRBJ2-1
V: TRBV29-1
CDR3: CSVRTGVHEQFF
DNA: TGCAGCGTGCGAACCGGGGTCCATGAGCAGTTCTTC

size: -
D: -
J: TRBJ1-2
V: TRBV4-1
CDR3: CASGTGIYGYTF
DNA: TGCGCCAGCGGGACGGGCATCTATGGCTACACCTTC

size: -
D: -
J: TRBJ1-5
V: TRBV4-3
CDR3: CASSQTYSNQPQHF
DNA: TGCGCCAGCAGCCAGACTTATAGCAATCAGCCCCAGCATTTT

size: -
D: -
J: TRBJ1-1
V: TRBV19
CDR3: CASSNPYTEAFF
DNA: TGTGCCAGTAGTAATCCGTACACTGAAGCTTTCTTT

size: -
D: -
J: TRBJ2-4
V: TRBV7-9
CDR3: CASSLGPTIVGF
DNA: TGTGCCAGCAGCTTAGGTCCGACGATCGTTGGGTTC

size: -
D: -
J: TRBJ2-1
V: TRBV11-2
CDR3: CASSLVSRAEQFF
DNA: TGTGCCAGCAGCTTAGTGAGCAGGGCTGAGCAGTTCTTC

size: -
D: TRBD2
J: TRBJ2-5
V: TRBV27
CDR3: CASSFLLGRERETQYF
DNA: TGTGCCAGCAGTTTCTTACTGGGGAGGGAGAGAGAGACCCAGTACTTC

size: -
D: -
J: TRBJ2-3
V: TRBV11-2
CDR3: CASSSALADTQYF
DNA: TGTGCCAGCAGCTCTGCGTTGGCAGATACGCAGTATTTT

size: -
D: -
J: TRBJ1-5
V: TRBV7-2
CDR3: CASSLGGGRNQPQHF
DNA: TGTGCCAGCAGCCTCGGGGGAGGTCGCAATCAGCCCCAGCATTTT

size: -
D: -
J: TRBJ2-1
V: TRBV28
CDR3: CASRTPGGQASYNEQFF
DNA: TGTGCCAGCAGGACCCCGGGTGGACAAGCCTCCTACAATGAGCAGTTCTTC

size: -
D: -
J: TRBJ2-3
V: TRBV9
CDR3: CASSHAPTGGTDTQYF
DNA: TGTGCCAGCAGCCACGCCCCTACGGGGGGCACAGATACGCAGTATTTT

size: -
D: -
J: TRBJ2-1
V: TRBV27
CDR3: CASTRVGAIDEQFF
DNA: TGTGCCAGCACCCGTGTGGGGGCTATCGATGAGCAGTTCTTC

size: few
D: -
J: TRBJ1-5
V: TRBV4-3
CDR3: CASSQGTAGGQPQHF
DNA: TGCGCCAGCAGCCAAGGGACGGCCGGGGGTCAGCCCCAGCATTTT

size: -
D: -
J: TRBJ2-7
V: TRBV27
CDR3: CASSPDRGHPYSYEQYF
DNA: TGTGCCAGCAGTCCTGACCGAGGGCACCCCTACTCCTACGAGCAGTACTTC

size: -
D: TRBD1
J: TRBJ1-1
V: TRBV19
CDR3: CASRTGARVNTEAFF
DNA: TGTGCCAGTAGGACAGGGGCGCGCGTGAATACTGAAGCTTTCTTT

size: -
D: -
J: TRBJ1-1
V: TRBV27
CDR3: CASSLHRYDTEAFF
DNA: TGTGCCAGCAGTTTACACCGGTATGACACTGAAGCTTTCTTT

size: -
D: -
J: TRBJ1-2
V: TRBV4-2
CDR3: CASSQDRSDGYTF
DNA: TGTGCCAGCAGCCAAGATCGATCAGATGGCTACACCTTC

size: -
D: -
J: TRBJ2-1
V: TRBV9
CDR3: CASSASSYNEQFF
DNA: TGTGCCAGCAGCGCGTCCTCCTACAATGAGCAGTTCTTC

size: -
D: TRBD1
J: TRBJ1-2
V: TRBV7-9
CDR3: CASSRRGRRGGYTF
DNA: TGTGCCAGCAGCCGCAGGGGGCGCAGAGGGGGCTACACCTTC

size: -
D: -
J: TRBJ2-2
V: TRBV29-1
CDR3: CSVDGGTNTGELFF
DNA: TGCAGCGTTGATGGAGGGACGAACACCGGGGAGCTGTTTTTT

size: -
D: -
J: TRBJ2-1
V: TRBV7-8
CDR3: CASSPSPVAEFF
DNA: TGTGCCAGCAGCCCCTCGCCGGTGGCGGAGTTCTTC

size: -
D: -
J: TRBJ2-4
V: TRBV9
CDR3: CASSVGGGTKNIQYF
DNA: TGTGCCAGCAGCGTAGGGGGAGGAACCAAAAACATTCAGTACTTC

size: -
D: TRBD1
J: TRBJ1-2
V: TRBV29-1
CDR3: CSVEKGGWGGYTF
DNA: TGCAGCGTTGAGAAAGGGGGCTGGGGTGGCTACACCTTC

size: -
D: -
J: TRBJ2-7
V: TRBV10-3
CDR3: CAISDGTGYEQYF
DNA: TGTGCCATCAGTGATGGGACTGGTTACGAGCAGTACTTC

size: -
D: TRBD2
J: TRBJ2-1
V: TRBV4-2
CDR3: CASSQTGLAGESEQFF
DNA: TGTGCCAGCAGCCAGACGGGACTAGCGGGAGAAAGCGAGCAGTTCTTC

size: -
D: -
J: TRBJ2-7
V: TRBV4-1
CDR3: CASSQDTGRGYEQYF
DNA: TGCGCCAGCAGCCAAGATACCGGCAGGGGCTACGAGCAGTACTTC

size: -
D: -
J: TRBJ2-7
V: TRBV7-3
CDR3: CASSLDAASYEQYF
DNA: TGTGCCAGCAGCTTAGATGCAGCATCCTACGAGCAGTACTTC

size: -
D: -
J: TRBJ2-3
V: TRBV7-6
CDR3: CASSSNSPDTQYF
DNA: TGTGCCAGCAGCTCGAACAGTCCCGATACGCAGTATTTT

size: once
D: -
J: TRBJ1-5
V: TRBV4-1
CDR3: CASSLEGRGGQPQHF
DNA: TGCGCCAGCAGCCTAGAGGGGCGGGGAGGCCAGCCCCAGCATTTT

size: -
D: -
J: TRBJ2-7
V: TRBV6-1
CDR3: CASSEGPRVLYEQYF
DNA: TGTGCCAGCAGTGAAGGGCCCCGGGTTCTCTACGAGCAGTACTTC

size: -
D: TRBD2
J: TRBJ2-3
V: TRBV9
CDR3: CASSSGGTRPDTQYF
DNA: TGTGCCAGCAGCTCGGGGGGGACTCGTCCAGATACGCAGTATTTT

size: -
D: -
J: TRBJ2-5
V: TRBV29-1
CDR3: CSVVLPGPRQETQYF
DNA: TGCAGCGTTGTCTTACCGGGACCGCGCCAAGAGACCCAGTACTTC

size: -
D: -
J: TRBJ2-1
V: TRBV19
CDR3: CASSITRDSYNEQFF
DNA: TGTGCCAGTAGTATCACCCGAGACAGCTACAATGAGCAGTTCTTC

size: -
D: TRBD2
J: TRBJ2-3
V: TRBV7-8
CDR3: CASSLITGGPDTQYF
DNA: TGTGCCAGCAGCTTAATAACGGGAGGGCCAGATACGCAGTATTTT

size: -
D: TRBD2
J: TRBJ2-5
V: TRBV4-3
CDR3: CASSHSWRRGETQYF
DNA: TGCGCCAGCAGCCACTCTTGGAGGCGGGGGGAGACCCAGTACTTC

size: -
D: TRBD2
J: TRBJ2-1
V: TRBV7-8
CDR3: CASSSRFGFSGSGDEQFF
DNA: TGTGCCAGCAGCTCCCGCTTCGGGTTTAGCGGGAGTGGCGATGAGCAGTTCTTC

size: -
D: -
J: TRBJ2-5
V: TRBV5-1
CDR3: CASSLRVRGVETQYF
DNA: TGCGCCAGCAGCTTGCGAGTCAGGGGGGTGGAGACCCAGTACTTC

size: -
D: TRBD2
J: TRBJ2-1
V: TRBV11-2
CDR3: CASSLDSGGWNEQFF
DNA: TGTGCCAGCAGCTTAGATTCGGGAGGATGGAATGAGCAGTTCTTC

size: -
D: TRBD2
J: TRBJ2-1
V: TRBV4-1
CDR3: CASSSHLAGVVNEQFF
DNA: TGCGCCAGCAGCTCTCACCTAGCGGGAGTCGTAAATGAGCAGTTCTTC

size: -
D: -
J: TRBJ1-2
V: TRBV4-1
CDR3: CASSQTPANYGYTF
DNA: TGCGCCAGCAGCCAAACCCCCGCTAACTATGGCTACACCTTC

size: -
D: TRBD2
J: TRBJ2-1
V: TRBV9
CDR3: CASSYPLAGGANEQFF
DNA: TGTGCCAGCAGCTACCCTCTAGCGGGTGGGGCTAATGAGCAGTTCTTC

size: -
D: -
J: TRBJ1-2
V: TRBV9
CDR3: CASSVALAATYGYTF
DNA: TGTGCCAGCAGCGTAGCTTTAGCAGCTACCTATGGCTACACCTTC

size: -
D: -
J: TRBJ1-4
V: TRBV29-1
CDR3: CSVEQGFNEKLFF
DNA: TGCAGCGTAGAACAGGGATTTAATGAAAAACTGTTTTTT

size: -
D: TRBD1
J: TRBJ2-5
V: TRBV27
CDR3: CASKGQGKQETQYF
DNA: TGTGCCAGCAAGGGACAGGGGAAACAGGAGACCCAGTACTTC

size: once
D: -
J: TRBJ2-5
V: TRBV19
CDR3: CASGSLRPSETQYF
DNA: TGTGCCAGTGGCAGCCTGCGTCCCTCGGAGACCCAGTACTTC

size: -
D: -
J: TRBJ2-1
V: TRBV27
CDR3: CASSPLGNNEQFF
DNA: TGTGCCAGCTCCCCACTGGGGAACAATGAGCAGTTCTTC

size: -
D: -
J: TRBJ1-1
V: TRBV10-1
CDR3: CASSGGTEAFF
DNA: TGCGCCTCCAGCGGGGGGACTGAAGCTTTCTTT

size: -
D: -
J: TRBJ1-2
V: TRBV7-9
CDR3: CASSLARGLDAYGYTF
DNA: TGTGCCAGCAGCTTAGCGCGGGGGCTAGACGCCTATGGCTACACCTTC

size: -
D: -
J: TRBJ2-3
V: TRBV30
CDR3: CAWSAEGGGAVDTQYF
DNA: TGTGCCTGGAGTGCCGAGGGGGGCGGGGCCGTTGATACGCAGTATTTT